This is a list of T cell receptor beta chains from one sample in a study of beta chain features in type 1 diabetes. Clones were sequenced by immunoSEQ multiplex PCR, and TCRdb holds only the in-frame ones, with some missing. This table has around 430,000 clones, approximately 28% appearing once. The sequenced sample was naive CD4+ T cells from blood. All receptors derive from a man between 18 and 29 years old in good health. The CDR3 runs from the conserved cysteine through the conserved F or W. The D gene is left open where the match is weak. Part of the rows lack a size; the others show once, few, many or a class for expanded clones.

V gene	clone size	J gene	D gene	CDR3 protein	CDR3 DNA
TRBV30	few	TRBJ2-1	TRBD2	CAWREGLAVHNEQFF	TGTGCCTGGAGGGAGGGACTAGCGGTTCACAATGAGCAGTTCTTC
TRBV7-8	-	TRBJ2-7	-	CASSRNRTPRDEQYF	TGTGCCAGCAGCCGTAACAGGACTCCGAGAGACGAGCAGTACTTC
TRBV7-6	-	TRBJ2-1	-	CASSRNHGTPLFF	TGTGCCAGCAGCCGAAACCACGGGACTCCCTTGTTCTTC
TRBV6-6	-	TRBJ2-7	-	CASSPSSYEQYF	TGTGCCAGCAGCCCCTCCTCCTACGAGCAGTACTTC
TRBV19	few	TRBJ1-5	-	CASSIFGSNQPQHF	TGTGCCAGTAGTATCTTCGGGTCCAATCAGCCCCAGCATTTT
TRBV6-5	-	TRBJ1-4	-	CASSYQSGLGNEKLFF	TGTGCCAGCAGTTACCAAAGCGGTTTAGGAAATGAAAAACTGTTTTTT
TRBV27	few	TRBJ2-5	-	CASSLSRGYSGTQYF	TGTGCCAGCAGTTTATCGAGGGGTTACAGCGGGACCCAGTACTTC
TRBV29-1	few	TRBJ1-1	-	CSVPGRAGTEAFF	TGCAGCGTGCCGGGACGGGCGGGGACTGAAGCTTTCTTT
TRBV9	-	TRBJ2-7	-	CASSVARDGAYEQYF	TGTGCCAGCAGCGTAGCCCGGGACGGGGCCTACGAGCAGTACTTC
TRBV29-1	few	TRBJ2-1	-	CSVRTSYNEQFF	TGCAGCGTTCGGACGTCGTACAATGAGCAGTTCTTC
TRBV30	-	TRBJ1-4	-	CASNEGPTNEKLFF	TGTGCCTCCAACGAGGGCCCAACTAATGAAAAACTGTTTTTT
TRBV28	-	TRBJ2-1	-	CASRSYNEQFF	TGTGCCAGCCGCTCCTACAATGAGCAGTTCTTC
TRBV9	few	TRBJ2-1	TRBD2	CASRPTSGRARYNEQFF	TGTGCCAGCAGACCGACTAGCGGGAGGGCTCGGTACAATGAGCAGTTCTTC
TRBV9	few	TRBJ2-7	TRBD2	CASSLRGTTSYEQYF	TGTGCCAGCAGCCTCCGCGGGACTACCTCCTACGAGCAGTACTTC
TRBV5-1	few	TRBJ2-7	-	CASSLLQGPYEQYF	TGCGCCAGCAGCTTGTTACAGGGTCCCTACGAGCAGTACTTC
TRBV30	-	TRBJ2-5	TRBD2	CAWSSWTSGMGGETQYF	TGTGCCTGGAGCTCCTGGACTAGCGGGATGGGAGGGGAGACCCAGTACTTC
TRBV29-1	-	TRBJ2-1	-	CSGVGDPSSYNEQFF	TGCAGCGGAGTGGGGGATCCGAGCTCCTACAATGAGCAGTTCTTC
TRBV7-8	-	TRBJ1-5	-	CASSRGRDSNQPQHF	TGTGCCAGCAGCCGTGGACGGGATAGCAATCAGCCCCAGCATTTT
TRBV29-1	-	TRBJ2-7	-	CSVEDGGGLSYEQYF	TGCAGCGTTGAAGACGGGGGAGGCCTCTCCTACGAGCAGTACTTC
TRBV29-1	-	TRBJ1-2	TRBD1	CSVEDRAGQGNNYGYTF	TGCAGCGTTGAAGATAGAGCGGGACAGGGGAATAACTATGGCTACACCTTC
TRBV18	-	TRBJ2-7	TRBD2	CASSPPSGRDFEQYF	TGTGCCAGCTCACCACCTAGCGGGAGAGATTTCGAGCAGTACTTC
TRBV30	-	TRBJ2-2	TRBD1	CAWSGTGRNTGELFF	TGTGCCTGGAGCGGGACAGGGAGAAACACCGGGGAGCTGTTTTTT
TRBV27	once	TRBJ1-2	-	CASSTWDGYGYTF	TGTGCCAGCAGTACTTGGGACGGCTATGGCTACACCTTC
TRBV9	-	TRBJ2-7	TRBD1	CASSVATGGEQYF	TGTGCCAGCAGCGTAGCAACAGGGGGTGAGCAGTACTTC